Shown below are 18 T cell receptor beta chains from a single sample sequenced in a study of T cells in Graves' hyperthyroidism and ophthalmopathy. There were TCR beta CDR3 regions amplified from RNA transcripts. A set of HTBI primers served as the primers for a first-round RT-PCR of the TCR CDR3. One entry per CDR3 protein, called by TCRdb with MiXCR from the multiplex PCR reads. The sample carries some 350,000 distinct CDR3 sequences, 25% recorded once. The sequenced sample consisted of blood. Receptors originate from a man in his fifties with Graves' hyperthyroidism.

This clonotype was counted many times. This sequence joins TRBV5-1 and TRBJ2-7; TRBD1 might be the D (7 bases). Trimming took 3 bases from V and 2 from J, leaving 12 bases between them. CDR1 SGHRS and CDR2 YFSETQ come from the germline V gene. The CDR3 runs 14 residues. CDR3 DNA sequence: TGCGCCAGCAGCTCGGGACAGCGGGCCTACGAGCAGTACTTC. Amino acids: CASSSGQRAYEQYF.

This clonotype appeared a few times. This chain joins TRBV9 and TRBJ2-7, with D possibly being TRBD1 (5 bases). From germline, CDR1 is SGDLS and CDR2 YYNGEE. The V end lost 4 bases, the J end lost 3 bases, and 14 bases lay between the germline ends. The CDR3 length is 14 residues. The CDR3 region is CASSPHARVYEQYF. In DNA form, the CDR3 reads TGTGCCAGCAGCCCCCACGCCAGGGTCTACGAGCAGTACTTC.

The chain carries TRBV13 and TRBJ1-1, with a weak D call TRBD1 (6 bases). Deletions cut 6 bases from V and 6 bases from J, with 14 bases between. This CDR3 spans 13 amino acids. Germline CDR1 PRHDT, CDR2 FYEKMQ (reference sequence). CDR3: CASSSTGISEAFF. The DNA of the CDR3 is TGTGCCAGCAGTTCGACAGGTATTTCTGAAGCTTTCTTT.

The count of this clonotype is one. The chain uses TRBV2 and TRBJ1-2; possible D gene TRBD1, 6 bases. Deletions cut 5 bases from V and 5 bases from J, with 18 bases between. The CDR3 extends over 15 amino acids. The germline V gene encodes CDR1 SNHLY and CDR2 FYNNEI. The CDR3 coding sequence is TGTGCCAGCAGTACCGGACAGTCACTCCCGTATGGCTACACCTTC. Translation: CASSTGQSLPYGYTF.

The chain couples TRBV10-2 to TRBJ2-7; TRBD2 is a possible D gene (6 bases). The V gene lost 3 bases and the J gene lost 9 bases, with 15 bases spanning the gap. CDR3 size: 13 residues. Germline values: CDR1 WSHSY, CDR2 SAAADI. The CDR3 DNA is TGCGCCAGCAGTGACCGAACTAGCAGAATGCAGTACTTC. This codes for CASSDRTSRMQYF.

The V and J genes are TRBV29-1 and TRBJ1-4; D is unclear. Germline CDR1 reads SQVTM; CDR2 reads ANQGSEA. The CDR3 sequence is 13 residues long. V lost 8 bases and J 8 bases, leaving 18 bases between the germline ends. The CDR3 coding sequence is TGCAGCCCCCCGGTGGGCCGTGGGGAAAAACTGTTTTTT. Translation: CSPPVGRGEKLFF.

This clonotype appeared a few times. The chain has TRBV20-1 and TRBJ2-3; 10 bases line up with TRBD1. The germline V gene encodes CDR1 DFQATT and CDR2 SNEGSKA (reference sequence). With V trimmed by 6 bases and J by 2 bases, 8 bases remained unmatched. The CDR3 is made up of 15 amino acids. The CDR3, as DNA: TGCAGTGCAGAACCGGGACAGGGGATCACAGATACGCAGTATTTT. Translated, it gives CSAEPGQGITDTQYF.

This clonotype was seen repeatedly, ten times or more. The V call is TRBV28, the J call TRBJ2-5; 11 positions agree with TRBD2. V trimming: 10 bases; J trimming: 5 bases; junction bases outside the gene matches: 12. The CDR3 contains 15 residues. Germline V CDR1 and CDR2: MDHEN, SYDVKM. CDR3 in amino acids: CATLPSGRTFETQYF. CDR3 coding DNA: TGTGCCACCTTACCTAGCGGGAGGACTTTTGAGACCCAGTACTTC.

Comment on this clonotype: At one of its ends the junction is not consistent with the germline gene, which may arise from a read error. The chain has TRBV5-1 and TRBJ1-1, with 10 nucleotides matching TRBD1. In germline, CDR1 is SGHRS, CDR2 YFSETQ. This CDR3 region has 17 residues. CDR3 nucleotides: TGTGCCAGCAGCTCGGGGCGGGACAGGGGATTAGGGACTGAAGCTTTCTTT. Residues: CASSSGRDRGLGTEAFF.

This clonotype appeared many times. CDR3 DNA sequence: TGTGCCAGCAGTCAGACTAATGAGCAGTTCTTC. Amino acid sequence: CASSQTNEQFF. This chain connects TRBV12-3 or TRBV12-4 to TRBJ2-1; D is ambiguous. V dropped 5 bases and J dropped 7 bases, with 6 bases sitting between them. The CDR3 has 11 amino acids.

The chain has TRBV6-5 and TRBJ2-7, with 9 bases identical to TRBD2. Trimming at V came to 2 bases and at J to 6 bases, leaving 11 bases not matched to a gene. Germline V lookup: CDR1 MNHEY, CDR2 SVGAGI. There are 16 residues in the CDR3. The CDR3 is CASSYTRLAARTEQYF. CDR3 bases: TGTGCCAGCAGTTACACCCGACTAGCGGCCAGGACCGAGCAGTACTTC.

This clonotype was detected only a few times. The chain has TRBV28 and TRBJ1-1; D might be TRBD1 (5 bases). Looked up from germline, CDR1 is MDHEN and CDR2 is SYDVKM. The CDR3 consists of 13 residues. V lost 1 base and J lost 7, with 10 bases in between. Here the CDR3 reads CASSLLGTYEAFF. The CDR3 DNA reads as TGTGCCAGCAGTTTATTAGGGACGTATGAAGCTTTCTTT. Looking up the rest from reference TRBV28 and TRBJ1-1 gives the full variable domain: DVKVTQSSRYLVKRTGEKVFLECVQDMDHENMFWYRQDPGLGLRLIYFSYDVKMKEKGDIPEGYSVSREKKERFSLILESASTNQTSMYLCASSLLGTYEAFFGQGTRLTVV.

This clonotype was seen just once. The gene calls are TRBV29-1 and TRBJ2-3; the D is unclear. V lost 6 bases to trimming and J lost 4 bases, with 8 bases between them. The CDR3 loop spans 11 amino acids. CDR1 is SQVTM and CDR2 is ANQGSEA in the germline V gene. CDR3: CSVPLADTQYF. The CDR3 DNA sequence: TGCAGCGTACCTCTAGCAGATACGCAGTATTTT.

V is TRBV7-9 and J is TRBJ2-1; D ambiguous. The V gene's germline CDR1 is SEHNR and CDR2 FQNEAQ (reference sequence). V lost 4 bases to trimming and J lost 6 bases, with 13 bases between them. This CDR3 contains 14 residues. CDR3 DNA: TGTGCCAGCAGCTCCCCTATAAATGGCAATGAGCAGTTCTTC. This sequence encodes CASSSPINGNEQFF.

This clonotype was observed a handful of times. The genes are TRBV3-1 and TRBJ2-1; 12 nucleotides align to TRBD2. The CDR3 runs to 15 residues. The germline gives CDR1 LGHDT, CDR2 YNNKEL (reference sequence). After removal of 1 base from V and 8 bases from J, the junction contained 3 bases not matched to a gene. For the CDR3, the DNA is TGTGCCAGCAGCCAAGCCCTAGCGGGAGGGGATGAGCAGTTCTTC. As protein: CASSQALAGGDEQFF.

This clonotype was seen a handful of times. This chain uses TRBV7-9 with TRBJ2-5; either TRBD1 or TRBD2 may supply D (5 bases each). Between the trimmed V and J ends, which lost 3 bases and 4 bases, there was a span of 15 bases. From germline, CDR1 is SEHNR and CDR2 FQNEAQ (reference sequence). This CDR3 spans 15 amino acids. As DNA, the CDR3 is TGTGCCAGCAGCTTTAGTGCCGGGACGGGAGAGACCCAGTACTTC. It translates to CASSFSAGTGETQYF.

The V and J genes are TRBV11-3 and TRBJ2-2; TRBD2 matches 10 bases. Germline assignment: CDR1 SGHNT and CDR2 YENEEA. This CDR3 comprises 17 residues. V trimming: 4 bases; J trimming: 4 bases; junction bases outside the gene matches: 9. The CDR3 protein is CASSYSGLAEGTGELFF. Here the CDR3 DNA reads TGTGCCAGCAGCTACTCCGGACTAGCGGAGGGCACCGGGGAGCTGTTTTTT.

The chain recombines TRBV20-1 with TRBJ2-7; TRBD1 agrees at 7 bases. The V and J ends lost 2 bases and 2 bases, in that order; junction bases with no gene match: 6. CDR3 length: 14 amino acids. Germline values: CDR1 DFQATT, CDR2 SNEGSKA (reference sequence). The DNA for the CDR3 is TGCAGTGCTAGAAAAGGGGGCAGAACCTACGAGCAGTACTTC. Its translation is CSARKGGRTYEQYF.